This T cell receptor (beta chain) was sequenced during a study of low-dose radiotherapy and immunotherapy resistance in tumors. On the study more broadly: The regimen for patients comprised intravenous nivolumab 240 mg every two weeks plus intravenous ipilimumab 1 mg/kg every six weeks. The authors gave intravenous cyclophosphamide 200 mg/m2 every two weeks, one day before radiation and immunotherapy.

CDR1 is DFQATT, CDR2 SNEGSKA, per germline (reference sequence). V lost 1 base to trimming and J lost 10 bases; unmatched junction nucleotides: 22. CDR3 length equals 18 residues. Primers targeting TRAV and TRBV primed first-strand cDNA, covering alpha and beta chains. TCR amplification ran 15 to 20 PCR cycles using constant-region and V-primer adapter primers. A single record per CDR3 protein comes from TCRdb applying MiXCR to the reads. The sample comprises about 12,000 distinct CDR3 sequences, roughly four fifths of which are singletons, and 3.4% rests with the top ten. V gene TRBV20-1 combines with J gene TRBJ2-1; TRBD2 aligns across 7 bases. This clonotype was obtained from a human donor with advanced metastatic prostate, ovarian, gallbladder or colorectal cancer (not recorded which). This table probably holds off-target reads from a library built for another chain. In DNA form, the CDR3 reads TGCAGTGCTAGAGTTCCACCTCGGCGCGGGAGTACGATGCGGGAGCAGTTCTTC. The encoded protein is CSARVPPRRGSTMREQFF.